This T cell receptor (beta chain) is from a study of blood T cell repertoires in COVID-19. The CDR3 covers 16 residues. V was pared by 0 bases and J by 2 bases, with 5 bases of the junction left unmatched. Germline CDR1 is SGDLS and CDR2 is YYNGEE. TCRdb's copy holds only in-frame clones and misses some; the assay was immunoSEQ multiplex PCR. This table has some 400,000 clones, about 87% appearing once. The source is a human donor in a cohort sampled during active COVID-19. V and J are TRBV9 and TRBJ2-3, with 8 nucleotides matching TRBD1. Sequenced material: peripheral blood. For the CDR3, the DNA is TGTGCCAGCAGCGTAGGCAGGGGGCAACACACAGATACGCAGTATTTT. Protein product: CASSVGRGQHTDTQYF.